This T cell receptor beta chain was sequenced during a study of Graves' ophthalmopathy and Graves' hyperthyroidism. General observations from the study: For predicting ophthalmopathy progression, the model had about 64% sensitivity and 72.22% specificity.

Moderate-to-severe activity, CAS ≥3, NOSPECS ≥4 and duration under 3 months were recorded for donors with ophthalmopathy. The diagnostic workup employed clinical symptoms, serum thyroxine, TRAb, thyroid ultrasound and orbital computed tomography. Germline lookup yields CDR1 SGHTA and CDR2 FQGNSA. This CDR3 has 13 amino acids. Trimming took off 5 bases at V and 8 bases at J, with 13 bases between the two ends. The sample holds many counts of this clonotype. Its target is unknown. Researchers took RNA transcripts and amplified TCR beta CDR3 regions from them. HTBI primers primed a first-round RT-PCR, and a second-round multiplex PCR followed. TCRdb recomputed calls from the multiplex PCR reads with MiXCR, one row per CDR3 protein. The repertoire holds around 400,000 distinct CDR3 sequences, with around 18% as singletons.

This TCR derives from a woman aged 18-30 years with Graves' ophthalmopathy. Material for sequencing was peripheral blood. This rearrangement joins TRBV7-2 to TRBJ1-5; D perhaps matches TRBD1 (5 bases). DNA of the CDR3: TGTGCCAGCAGCCTCGGGACGGCGGAGCCCCAGCATTTT. Amino acids: CASSLGTAEPQHF.